This T cell receptor beta chain was documented in a study of metastatic and nonmetastatic thyroid tumors. Until they underwent thyroid surgery, no patient had received any treatment. MiXCR was used by TCRdb to re-call the PCR reads. The sample lists about 5,000 clones; around 32% were seen once. This clone was counted between two and nine times. What it binds is not known. Study-level points and caveats: As reported, TCR beta diversity in blood and tumor was significantly higher in malignant thyroid tumors than in benign nodules.

This CDR3 contains 18 residues. In germline, CDR1 is MNHNS, CDR2 SASEGT. Trimming took 6 bases from V and 4 from J; bases not matched to a gene: 18. Sequences were obtained from adjacent normal tissue. The receptor was derived from a female donor with papillary thyroid cancer or a benign thyroid nodule (not recorded which). Some clones in this sample may be carry-over from other donors' samples. The rearrangement joins TRBV6-1 to TRBJ2-3, with TRBD2 matching 8 bases. CDR3 region: CASRPDLGLVGEPDTQYF. CDR3 bases: TGTGCCAGCAGACCCGATCTGGGACTAGTGGGAGAGCCAGATACGCAGTATTTT.